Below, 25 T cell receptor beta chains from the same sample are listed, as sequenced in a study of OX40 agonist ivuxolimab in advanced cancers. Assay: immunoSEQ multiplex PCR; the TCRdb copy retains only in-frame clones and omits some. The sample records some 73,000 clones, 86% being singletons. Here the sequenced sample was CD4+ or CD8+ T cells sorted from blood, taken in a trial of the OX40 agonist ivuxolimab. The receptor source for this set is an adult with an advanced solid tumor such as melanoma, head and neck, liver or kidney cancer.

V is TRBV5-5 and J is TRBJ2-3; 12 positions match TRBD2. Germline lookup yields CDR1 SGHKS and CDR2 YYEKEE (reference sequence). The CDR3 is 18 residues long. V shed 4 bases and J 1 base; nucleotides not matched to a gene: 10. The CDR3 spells CASSPLAGGTGGTDTQYF. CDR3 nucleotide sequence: TGTGCCAGCAGCCCCCTAGCGGGAGGGACGGGGGGCACAGATACGCAGTATTTT.

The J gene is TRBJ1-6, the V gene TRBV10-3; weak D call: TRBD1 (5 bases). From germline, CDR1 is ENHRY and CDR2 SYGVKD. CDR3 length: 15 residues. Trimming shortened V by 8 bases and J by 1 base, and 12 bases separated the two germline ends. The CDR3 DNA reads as TGTGCCATCCAGGGAGGAGGTTCCTATAATTCACCCCTCCACTTT. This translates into CAIQGGGSYNSPLHF.

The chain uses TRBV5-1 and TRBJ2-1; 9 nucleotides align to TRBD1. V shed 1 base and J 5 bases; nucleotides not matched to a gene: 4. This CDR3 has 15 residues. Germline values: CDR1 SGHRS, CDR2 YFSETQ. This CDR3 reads CASSLPGTGHNEQFF. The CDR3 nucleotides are TGCGCCAGCAGCTTGCCTGGGACAGGGCACAATGAGCAGTTCTTC.

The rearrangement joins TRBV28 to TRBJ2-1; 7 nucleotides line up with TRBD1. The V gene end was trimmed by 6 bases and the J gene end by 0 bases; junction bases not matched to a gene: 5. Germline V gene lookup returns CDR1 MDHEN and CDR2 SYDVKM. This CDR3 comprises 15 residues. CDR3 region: CASRWTGSSYNEQFF. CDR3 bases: TGTGCCAGCAGGTGGACAGGTAGCTCCTACAATGAGCAGTTCTTC.

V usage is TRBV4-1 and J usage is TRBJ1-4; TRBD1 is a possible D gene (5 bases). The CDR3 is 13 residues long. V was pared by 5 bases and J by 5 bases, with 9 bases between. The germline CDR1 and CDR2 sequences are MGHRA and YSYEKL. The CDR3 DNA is TGCGCCAGCAGCACCCGACAGAATGAAAAACTGTTTTTT. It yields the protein CASSTRQNEKLFF.

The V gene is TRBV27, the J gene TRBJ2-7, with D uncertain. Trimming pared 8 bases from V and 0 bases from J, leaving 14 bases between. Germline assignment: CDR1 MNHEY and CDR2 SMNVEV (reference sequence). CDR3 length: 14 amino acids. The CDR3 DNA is TGTGCCAGCGTCGACCCCCGCAGCTCCTACGAGCAGTACTTC. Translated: CASVDPRSSYEQYF.

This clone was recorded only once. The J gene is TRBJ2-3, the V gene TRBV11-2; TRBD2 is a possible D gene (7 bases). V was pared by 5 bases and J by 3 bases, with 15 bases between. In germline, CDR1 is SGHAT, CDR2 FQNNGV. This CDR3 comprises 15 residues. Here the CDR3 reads CASSQRRGRTDTQYF. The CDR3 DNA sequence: TGTGCCAGCAGCCAGCGGCGGGGGCGGACAGATACGCAGTATTTT. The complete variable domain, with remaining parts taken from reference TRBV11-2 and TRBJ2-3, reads EAGVAQSPRYKIIEKRQSVAFWCNPISGHATLYWYQQILGQGPKLLIQFQNNGVVDDSQLPKDRFSAERLKGVDSTLKIQPAKLEDSAVYLCASSQRRGRTDTQYFGPGTRLTVL.

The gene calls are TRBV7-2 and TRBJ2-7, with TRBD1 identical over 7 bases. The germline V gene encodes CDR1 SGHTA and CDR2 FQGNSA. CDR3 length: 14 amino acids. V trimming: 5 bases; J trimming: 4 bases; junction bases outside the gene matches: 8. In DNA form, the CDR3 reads TGTGCCAGCAGCCTGCAGGGGGACAAATACGAGCAGTACTTC. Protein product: CASSLQGDKYEQYF.

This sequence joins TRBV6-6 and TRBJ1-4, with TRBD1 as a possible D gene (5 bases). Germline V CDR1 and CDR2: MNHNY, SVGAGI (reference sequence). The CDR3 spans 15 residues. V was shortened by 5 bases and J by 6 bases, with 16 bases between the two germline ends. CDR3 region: CASSPLGGEDEKLFF. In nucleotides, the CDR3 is TGTGCCAGCAGTCCCTTGGGGGGTGAGGATGAAAAACTGTTTTTT.

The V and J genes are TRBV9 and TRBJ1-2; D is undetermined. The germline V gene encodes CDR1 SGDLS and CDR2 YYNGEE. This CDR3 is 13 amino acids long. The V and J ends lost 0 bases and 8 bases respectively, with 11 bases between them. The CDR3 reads CASSVGGVGGYTF. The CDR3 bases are TGTGCCAGCAGCGTAGGTGGGGTAGGCGGCTACACCTTC.

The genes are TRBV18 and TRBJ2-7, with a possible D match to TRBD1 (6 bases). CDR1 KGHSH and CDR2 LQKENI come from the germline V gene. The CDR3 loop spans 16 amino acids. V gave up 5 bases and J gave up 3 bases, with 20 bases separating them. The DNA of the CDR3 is TGTGCCAGCTCAGCATACTTCAGGACAGCAAGCTACGAGCAGTACTTC. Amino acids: CASSAYFRTASYEQYF.

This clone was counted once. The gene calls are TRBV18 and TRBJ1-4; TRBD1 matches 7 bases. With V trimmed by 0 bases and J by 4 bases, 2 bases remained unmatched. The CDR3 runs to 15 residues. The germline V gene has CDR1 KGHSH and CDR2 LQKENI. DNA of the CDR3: TGTGCCAGCTCACCACCTGCAGGGGGTAATGAAAAACTGTTTTTT. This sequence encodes CASSPPAGGNEKLFF.

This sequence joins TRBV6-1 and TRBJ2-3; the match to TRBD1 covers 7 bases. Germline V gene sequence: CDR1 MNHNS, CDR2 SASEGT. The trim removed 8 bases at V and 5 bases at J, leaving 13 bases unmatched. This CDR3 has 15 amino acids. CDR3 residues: CASLAPTGNQDTQYF. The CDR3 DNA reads TGTGCCAGCTTAGCGCCGACAGGGAACCAAGATACGCAGTATTTT.

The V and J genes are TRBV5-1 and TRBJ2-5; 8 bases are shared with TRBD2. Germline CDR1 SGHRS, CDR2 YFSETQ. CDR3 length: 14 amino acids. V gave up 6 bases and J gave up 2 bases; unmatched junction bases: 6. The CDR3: CASKTSGGQETQYF. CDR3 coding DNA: TGCGCCAGCAAAACCTCGGGGGGGCAAGAGACCCAGTACTTC.

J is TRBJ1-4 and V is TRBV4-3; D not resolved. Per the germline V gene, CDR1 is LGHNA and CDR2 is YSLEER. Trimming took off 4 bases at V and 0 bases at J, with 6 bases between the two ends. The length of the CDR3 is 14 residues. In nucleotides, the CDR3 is TGCGCCAGCAGCCTCACGTCAACTAATGAAAAACTGTTTTTT. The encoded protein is CASSLTSTNEKLFF.

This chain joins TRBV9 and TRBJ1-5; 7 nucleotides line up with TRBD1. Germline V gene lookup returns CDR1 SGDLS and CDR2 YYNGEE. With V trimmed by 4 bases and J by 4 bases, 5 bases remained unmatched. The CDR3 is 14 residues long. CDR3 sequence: CASSRQGGNQPQHF. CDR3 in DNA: TGTGCCAGCAGCAGACAGGGCGGGAATCAGCCCCAGCATTTT.

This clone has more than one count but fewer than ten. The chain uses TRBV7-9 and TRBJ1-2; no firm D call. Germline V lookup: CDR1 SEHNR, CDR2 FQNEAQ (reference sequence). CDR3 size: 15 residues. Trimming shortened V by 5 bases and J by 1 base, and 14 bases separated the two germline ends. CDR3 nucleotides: TGTGCCAGCAGCCCCTCCTACAGTTTTAACTATGGCTACACCTTC. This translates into CASSPSYSFNYGYTF. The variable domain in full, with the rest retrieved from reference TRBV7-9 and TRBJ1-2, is DTGVSQNPRHKITKRGQNVTFRCDPISEHNRLYWYRQTLGQGPEFLTYFQNEAQLEKSRLLSDRFSAERPKGSFSTLEIQRTEQGDSAMYLCASSPSYSFNYGYTFGSGTRLTVV.

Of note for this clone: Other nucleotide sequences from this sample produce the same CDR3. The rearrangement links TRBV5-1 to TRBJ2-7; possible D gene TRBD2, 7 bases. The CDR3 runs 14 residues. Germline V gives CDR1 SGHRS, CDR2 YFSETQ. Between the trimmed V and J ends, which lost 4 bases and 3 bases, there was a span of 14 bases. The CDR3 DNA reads TGCGCCAGCAGCCGGGGGGCAGAAGACTACGAGCAGTACTTC. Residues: CASSRGAEDYEQYF.

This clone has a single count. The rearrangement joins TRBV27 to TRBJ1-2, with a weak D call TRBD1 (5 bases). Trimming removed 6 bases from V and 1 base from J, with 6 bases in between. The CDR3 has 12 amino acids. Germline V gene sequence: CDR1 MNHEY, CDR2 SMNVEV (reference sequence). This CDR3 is CASRTVNYGYTF. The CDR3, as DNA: TGTGCCAGCAGGACAGTTAACTATGGCTACACCTTC.

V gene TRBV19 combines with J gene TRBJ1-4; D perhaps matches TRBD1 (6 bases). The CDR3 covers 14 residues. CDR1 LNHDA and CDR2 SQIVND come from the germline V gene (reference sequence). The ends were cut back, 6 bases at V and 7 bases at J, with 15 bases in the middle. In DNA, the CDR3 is TGTGCCAGTAGGGAGACAGGAGGGGGTGAAAAACTGTTTTTT. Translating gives CASRETGGGEKLFF.

The CDR3 loop is CASSYGQGAKFRETQYF. The CDR3 DNA reads TGTGCCAGTAGTTACGGACAGGGGGCGAAGTTTCGAGAGACCCAGTACTTC. This rearrangement joins TRBV19 to TRBJ2-5, with 11 bases fitting TRBD1. The ends lost 5 bases at V and 4 bases at J; junction bases unmatched: 12. The CDR3 covers 17 residues. Germline assignment: CDR1 LNHDA and CDR2 SQIVND (reference sequence).

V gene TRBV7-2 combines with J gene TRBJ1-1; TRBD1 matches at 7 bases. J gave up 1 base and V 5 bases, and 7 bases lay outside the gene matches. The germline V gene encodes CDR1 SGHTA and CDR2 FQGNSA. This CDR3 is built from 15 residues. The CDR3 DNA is TGTGCCAGCAGCGTAGTGGGGACAGCGAACACTGAAGCTTTCTTT. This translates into CASSVVGTANTEAFF.

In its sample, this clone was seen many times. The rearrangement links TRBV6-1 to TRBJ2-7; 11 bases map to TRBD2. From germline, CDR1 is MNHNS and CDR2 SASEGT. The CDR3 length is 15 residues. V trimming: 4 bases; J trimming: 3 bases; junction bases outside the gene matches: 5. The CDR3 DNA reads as TGTGCCAGCAGTGTGGGACTAGCGGAGATCTACGAGCAGTACTTC. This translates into CASSVGLAEIYEQYF.

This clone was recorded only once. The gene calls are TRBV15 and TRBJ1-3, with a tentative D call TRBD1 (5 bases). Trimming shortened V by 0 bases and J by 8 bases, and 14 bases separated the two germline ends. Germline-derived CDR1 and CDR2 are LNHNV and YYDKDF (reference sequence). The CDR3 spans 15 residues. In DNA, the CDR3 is TGTGCCACCAGCAGAGATGCGGGGGTCGGGGACACCATATATTTT. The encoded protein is CATSRDAGVGDTIYF.

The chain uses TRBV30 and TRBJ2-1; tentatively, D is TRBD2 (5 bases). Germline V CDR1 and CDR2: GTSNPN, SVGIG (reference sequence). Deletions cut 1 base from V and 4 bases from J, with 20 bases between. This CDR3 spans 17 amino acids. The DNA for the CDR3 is TGTGCCTGGAGTGCTACCCTAGCTCGAGGGTATTACAATGAGCAGTTCTTC. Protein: CAWSATLARGYYNEQFF.